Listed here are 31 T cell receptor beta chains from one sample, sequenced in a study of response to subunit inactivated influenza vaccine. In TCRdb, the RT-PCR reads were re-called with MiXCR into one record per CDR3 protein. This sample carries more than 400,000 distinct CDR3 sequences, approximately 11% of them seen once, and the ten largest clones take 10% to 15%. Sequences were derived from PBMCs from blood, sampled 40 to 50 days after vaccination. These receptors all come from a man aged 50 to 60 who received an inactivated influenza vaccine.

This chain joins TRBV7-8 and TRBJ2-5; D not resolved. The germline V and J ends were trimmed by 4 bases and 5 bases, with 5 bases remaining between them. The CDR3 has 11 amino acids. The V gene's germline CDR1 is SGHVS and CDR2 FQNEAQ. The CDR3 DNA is TGTGCCAGCAGCTACTGGGAGACCCAGTACTTC. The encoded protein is CASSYWETQYF.

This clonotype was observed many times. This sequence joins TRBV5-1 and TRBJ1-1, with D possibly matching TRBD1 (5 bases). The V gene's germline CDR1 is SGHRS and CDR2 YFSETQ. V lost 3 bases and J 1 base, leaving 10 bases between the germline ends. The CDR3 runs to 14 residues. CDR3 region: CASSSGQQNTEAFF. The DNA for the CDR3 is TGCGCCAGCAGCTCCGGACAACAGAACACTGAAGCTTTCTTT.

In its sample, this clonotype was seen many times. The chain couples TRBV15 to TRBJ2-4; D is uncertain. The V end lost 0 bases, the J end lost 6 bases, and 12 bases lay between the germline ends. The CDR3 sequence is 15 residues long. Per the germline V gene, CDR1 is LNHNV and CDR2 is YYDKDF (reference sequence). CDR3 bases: TGTGCCACCAGCAGAGATTTAGGTGTCGGAAACATTCAGTACTTC. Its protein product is CATSRDLGVGNIQYF. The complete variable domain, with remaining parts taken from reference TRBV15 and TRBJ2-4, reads DAMVIQNPRYQVTQFGKPVTLSCSQTLNHNVMYWYQQKSSQAPKLLFHYYDKDFNNEADTPDNFQSRRPNTSFCFLDIRSPGLGDTAMYLCATSRDLGVGNIQYFGAGTRLSVL.

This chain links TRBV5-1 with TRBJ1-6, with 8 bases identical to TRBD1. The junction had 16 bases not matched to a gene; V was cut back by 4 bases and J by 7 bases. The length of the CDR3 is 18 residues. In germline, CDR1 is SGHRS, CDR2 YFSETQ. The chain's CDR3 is CASSKNPQGAVGNSPLHF. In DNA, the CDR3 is TGCGCCAGCAGCAAGAACCCCCAGGGGGCCGTAGGGAATTCACCCCTCCACTTT. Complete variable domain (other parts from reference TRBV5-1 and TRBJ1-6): KAGVTQTPRYLIKTRGQQVTLSCSPISGHRSVSWYQQTPGQGLQFLFEYFSETQRNKGNFPGRFSGRQFSNSRSEMNVSTLELGDSALYLCASSKNPQGAVGNSPLHFGNGTRLTVT.

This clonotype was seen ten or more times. CDR3: CASSLRQGQYNEQFF. Here the CDR3 DNA reads TGTGCCAGCAGTCTTCGACAGGGGCAGTACAATGAGCAGTTCTTC. The V and J genes are TRBV6-1 and TRBJ2-1, with 8 bases that match TRBD1. The CDR3 sequence is 15 residues long. After removal of 5 bases from V and 4 bases from J, the junction contained 7 bases not matched to a gene. Germline values: CDR1 MNHNS, CDR2 SASEGT.

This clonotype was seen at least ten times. CDR3 residues: CSVGRRLTDTQYF. CDR3 DNA: TGCAGCGTTGGGAGGAGACTTACAGATACGCAGTATTTT. The chain recombines TRBV29-1 with TRBJ2-3; possible D gene TRBD2, 5 bases. The CDR3 spans 13 residues. CDR1 is SQVTM and CDR2 is ANQGSEA in the germline V gene. The V gene lost 4 bases and the J gene lost 3 bases, with 11 bases spanning the gap.

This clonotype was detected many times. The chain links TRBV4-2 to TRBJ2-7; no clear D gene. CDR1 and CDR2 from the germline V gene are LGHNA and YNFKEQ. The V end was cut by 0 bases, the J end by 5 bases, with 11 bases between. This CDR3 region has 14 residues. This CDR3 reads CASSQEVSPHEQYF. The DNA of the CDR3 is TGTGCCAGCAGCCAAGAAGTATCCCCCCACGAGCAGTACTTC.

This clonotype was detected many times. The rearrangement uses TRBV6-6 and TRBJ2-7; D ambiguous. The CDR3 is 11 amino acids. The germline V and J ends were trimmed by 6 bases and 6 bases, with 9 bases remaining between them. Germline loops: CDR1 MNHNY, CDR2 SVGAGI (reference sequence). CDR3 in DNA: TGTGCCAGCAGCTCCCGGCTCGAGCAGTACTTC. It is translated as CASSSRLEQYF.

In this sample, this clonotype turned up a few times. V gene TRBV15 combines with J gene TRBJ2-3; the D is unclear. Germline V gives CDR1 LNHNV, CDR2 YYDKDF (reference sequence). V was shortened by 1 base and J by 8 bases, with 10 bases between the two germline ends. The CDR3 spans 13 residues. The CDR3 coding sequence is TGTGCCACCAGCAGAGGTCCGTTAGGTACGCAGTATTTT. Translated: CATSRGPLGTQYF.

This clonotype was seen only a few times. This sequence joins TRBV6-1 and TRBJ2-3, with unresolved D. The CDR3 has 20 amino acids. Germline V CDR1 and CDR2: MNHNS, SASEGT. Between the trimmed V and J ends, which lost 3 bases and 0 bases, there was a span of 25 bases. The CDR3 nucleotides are TGTGCCAGCAGTGATCCTTGGGCGGTCGGAATGATCACTAGCACAGATACGCAGTATTTT. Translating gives CASSDPWAVGMITSTDTQYF.

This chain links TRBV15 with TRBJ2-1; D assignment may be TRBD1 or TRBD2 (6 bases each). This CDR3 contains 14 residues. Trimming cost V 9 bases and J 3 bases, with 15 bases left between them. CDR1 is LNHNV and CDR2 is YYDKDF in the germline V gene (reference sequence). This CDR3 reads CATKNGGYYNEQFF. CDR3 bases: TGTGCCACTAAGAACGGGGGCTACTACAATGAGCAGTTCTTC.

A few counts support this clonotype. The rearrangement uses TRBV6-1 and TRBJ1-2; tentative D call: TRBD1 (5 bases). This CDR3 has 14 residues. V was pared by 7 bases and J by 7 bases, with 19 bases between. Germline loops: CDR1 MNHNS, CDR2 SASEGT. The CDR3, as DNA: TGTGCCAGCACGCAGGGATCGACCGGAGGTGGCTACACCTTC. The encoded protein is CASTQGSTGGGYTF.

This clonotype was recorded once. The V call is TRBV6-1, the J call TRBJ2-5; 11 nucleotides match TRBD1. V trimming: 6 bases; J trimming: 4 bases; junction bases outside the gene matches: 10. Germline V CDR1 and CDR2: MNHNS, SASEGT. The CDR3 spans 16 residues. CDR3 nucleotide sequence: TGTGCCAGCAGCCACATGGGACAGGGGGGTTTAGAGACCCAGTACTTC. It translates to CASSHMGQGGLETQYF.

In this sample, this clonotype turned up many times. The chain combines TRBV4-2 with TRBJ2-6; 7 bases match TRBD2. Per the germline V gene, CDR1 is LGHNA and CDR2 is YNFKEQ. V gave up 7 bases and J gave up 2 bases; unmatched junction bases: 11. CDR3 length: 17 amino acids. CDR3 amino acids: CASTLDPAGTGANVLTF. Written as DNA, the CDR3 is TGTGCCAGCACCCTAGACCCAGCGGGAACTGGGGCCAACGTCCTGACTTTC.

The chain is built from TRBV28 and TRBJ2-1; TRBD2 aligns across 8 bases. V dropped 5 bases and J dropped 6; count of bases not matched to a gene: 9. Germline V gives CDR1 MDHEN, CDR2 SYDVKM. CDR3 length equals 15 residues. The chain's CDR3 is CASSPLLTSANEQFF. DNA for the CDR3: TGTGCCAGCAGTCCTTTATTGACTAGCGCCAATGAGCAGTTCTTC.

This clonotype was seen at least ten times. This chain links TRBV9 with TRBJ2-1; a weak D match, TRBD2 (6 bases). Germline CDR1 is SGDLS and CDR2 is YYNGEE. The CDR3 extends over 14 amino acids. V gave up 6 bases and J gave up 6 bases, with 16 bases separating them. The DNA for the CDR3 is TGTGCCAGCACGCCCCGCGGGGCCCTCAATGAGCAGTTCTTC. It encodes CASTPRGALNEQFF.

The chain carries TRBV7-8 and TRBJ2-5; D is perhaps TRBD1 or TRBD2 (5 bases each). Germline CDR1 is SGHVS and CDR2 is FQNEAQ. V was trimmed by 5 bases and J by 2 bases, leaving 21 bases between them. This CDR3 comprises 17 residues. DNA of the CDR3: TGTGCCAGCAGCCCCGAAGGTCCCGGGACCAGACAAGAGACCCAGTACTTC. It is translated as CASSPEGPGTRQETQYF.

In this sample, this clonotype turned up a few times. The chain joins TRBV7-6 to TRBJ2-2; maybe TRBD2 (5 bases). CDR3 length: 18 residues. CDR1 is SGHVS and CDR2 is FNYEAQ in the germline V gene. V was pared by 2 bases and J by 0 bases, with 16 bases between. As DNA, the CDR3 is TGTGCCAGCAGCTTAAATGTGCCACTAGGATCGAACACCGGGGAGCTGTTTTTT. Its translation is CASSLNVPLGSNTGELFF.

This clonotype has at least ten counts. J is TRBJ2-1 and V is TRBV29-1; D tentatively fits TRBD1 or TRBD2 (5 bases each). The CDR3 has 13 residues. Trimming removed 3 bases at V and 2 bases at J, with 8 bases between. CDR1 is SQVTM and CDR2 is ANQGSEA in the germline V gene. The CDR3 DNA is TGCAGCGTTGACAGGGACCCCTACAATGAGCAGTTCTTC. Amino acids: CSVDRDPYNEQFF.

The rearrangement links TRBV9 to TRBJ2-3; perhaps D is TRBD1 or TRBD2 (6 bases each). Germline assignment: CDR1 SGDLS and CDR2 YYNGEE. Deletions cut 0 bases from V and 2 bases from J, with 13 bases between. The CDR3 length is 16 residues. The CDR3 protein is CASSVEGGGYTDTQYF. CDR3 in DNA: TGTGCCAGCAGCGTAGAGGGGGGCGGTTACACAGATACGCAGTATTTT.

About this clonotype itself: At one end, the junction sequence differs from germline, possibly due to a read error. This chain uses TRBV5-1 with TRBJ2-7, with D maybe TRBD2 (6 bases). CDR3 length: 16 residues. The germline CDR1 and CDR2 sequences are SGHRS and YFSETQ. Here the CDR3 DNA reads TGCGCCAGCAGCTTGCGATTCGGGACTCAAGCCTACGAGCAGTGCTTC. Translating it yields CASSLRFGTQAYEQCF.

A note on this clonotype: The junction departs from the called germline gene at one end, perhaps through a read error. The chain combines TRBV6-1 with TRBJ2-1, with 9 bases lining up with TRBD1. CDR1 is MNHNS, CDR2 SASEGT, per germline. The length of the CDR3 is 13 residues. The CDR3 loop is CASSPNPGQGSLF. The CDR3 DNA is TGTGCCAGCAGTCCCAACCCAGGACAGGGGTCCCTCTTC.

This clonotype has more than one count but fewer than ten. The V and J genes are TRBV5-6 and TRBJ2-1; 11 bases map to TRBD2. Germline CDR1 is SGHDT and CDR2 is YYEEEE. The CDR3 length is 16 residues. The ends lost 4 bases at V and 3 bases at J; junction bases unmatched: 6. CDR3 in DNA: TGTGCCAGCAGCATGGGACTAGCGGAAATCTACAATGAGCAGTTCTTC. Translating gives CASSMGLAEIYNEQFF.

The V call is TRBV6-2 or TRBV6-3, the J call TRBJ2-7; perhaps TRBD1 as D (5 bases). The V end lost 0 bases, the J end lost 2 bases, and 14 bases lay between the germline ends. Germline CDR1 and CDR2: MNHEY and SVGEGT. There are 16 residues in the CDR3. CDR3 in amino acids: CASSYSSQGLPYEQYF. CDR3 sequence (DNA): TGTGCCAGCAGTTACTCGTCCCAGGGTCTCCCCTACGAGCAGTACTTC.

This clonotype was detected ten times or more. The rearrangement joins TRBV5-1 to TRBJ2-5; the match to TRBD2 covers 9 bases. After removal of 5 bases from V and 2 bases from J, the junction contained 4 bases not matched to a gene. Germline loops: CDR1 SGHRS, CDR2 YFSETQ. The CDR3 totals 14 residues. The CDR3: CASRPLAGQETQYF. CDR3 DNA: TGCGCCAGCAGACCCCTAGCGGGGCAAGAGACCCAGTACTTC.

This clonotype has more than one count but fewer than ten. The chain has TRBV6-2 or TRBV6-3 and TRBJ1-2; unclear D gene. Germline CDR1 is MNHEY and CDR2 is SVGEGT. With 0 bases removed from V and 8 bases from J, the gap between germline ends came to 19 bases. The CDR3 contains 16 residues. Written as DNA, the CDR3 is TGTGCCAGCAGTTACTCGAACCTCGGACGCCTTTGGGGCTACACCTTC. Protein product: CASSYSNLGRLWGYTF.

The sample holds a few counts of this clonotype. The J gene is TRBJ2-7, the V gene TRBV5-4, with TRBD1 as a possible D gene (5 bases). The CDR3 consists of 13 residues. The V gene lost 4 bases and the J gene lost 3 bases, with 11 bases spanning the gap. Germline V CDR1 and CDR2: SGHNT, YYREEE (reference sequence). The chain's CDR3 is CASSADSHYEQYF. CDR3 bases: TGTGCCAGCAGCGCTGACAGCCACTACGAGCAGTACTTC.

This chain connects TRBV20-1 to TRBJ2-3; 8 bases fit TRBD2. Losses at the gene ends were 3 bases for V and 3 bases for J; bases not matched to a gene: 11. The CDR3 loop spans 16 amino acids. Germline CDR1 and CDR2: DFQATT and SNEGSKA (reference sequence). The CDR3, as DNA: TGCAGTGCTAGTCTTTTTTCCAGCGGGGGAACAGATACGCAGTATTTT. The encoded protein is CSASLFSSGGTDTQYF.

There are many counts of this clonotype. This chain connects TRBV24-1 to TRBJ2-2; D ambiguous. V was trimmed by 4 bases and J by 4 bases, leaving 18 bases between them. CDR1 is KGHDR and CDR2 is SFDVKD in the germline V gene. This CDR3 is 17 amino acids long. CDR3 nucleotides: TGTGCCACCAGTGAAAACGATGGGGTTCGGTTCACCGGGGAGCTGTTTTTT. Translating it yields CATSENDGVRFTGELFF.

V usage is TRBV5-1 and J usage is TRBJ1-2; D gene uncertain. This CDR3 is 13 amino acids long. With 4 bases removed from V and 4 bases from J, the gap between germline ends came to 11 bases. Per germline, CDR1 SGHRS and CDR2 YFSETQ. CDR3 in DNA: TGCGCCAGCAGCACCGACGGAGCCTATGGCTACACCTTC. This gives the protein CASSTDGAYGYTF.

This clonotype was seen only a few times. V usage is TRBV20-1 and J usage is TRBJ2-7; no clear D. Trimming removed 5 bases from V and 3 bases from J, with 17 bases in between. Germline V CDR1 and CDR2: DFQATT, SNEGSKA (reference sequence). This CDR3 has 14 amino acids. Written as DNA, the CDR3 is TGCAGTGCTCCCTCGGTCCCGTTAGGCTACGAGCAGTACTTC. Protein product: CSAPSVPLGYEQYF.